This T cell receptor beta chain was captured by sequencing in a study of identifying expanded T cells in peripheral blood. General observations from the study: Technical replicates showed about 1.2 changed clones; two weeks about 16; four weeks 19. Variance in clone template counts between roughly two-week samples significantly increased with total template count across all healthy donors.

Sequencing was performed with immunoSEQ multiplex PCR; in TCRdb, only in-frame clones are kept and a portion is missing. There are 90,000 to 120,000 clones in the sample; around 89% occur only once, and roughly 15% lies in the top ten. The CDR3 covers 13 residues. Trimming stripped 7 bases from V and 8 bases from J, with 14 bases between. The germline V gene encodes CDR1 MNHNY and CDR2 SVGAGI (reference sequence). About this clone: The target antigen is unknown.

No infections or other immune events were documented during collection. This sequence was found in a person aged 18 to 75 in good health. The specimen sequenced was blood. The rearrangement links TRBV6-6 to TRBJ1-4, with unresolved D. CDR3 loop: CASMGGGLEKLFF. The DNA for the CDR3 is TGTGCCAGCATGGGAGGCGGGCTCGAAAAACTGTTTTTT.